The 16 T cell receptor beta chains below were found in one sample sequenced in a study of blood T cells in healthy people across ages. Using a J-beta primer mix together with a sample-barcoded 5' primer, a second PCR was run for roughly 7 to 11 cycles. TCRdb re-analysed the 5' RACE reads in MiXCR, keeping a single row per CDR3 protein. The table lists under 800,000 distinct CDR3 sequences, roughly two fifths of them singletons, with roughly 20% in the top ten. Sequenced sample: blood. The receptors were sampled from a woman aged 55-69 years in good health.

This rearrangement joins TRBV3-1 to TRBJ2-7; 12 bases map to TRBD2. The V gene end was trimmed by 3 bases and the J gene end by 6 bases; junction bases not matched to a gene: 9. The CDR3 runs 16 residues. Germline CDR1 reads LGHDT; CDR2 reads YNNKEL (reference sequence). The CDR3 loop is CASSQATSGSRIEQYF. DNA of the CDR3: TGTGCCAGCAGCCAGGCGACTAGCGGGAGTAGGATCGAGCAGTACTTC.

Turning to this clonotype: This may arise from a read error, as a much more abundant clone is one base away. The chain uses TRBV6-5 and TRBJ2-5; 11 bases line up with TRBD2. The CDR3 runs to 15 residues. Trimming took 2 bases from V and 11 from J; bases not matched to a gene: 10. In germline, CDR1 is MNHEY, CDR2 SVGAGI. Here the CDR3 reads CASSYRGLAEGEQYF. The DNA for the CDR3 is TGTGCCAGCAGTTACCGGGGACTAGCGGAGGGGGAGCAGTACTTC.

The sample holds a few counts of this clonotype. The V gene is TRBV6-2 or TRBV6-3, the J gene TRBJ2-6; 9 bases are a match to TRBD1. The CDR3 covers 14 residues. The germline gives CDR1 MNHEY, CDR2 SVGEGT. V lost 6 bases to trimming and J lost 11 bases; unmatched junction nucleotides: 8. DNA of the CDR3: TGTGCCAGCAGCCCGACAGGGGGAGGATACGTCCTGACTTTC. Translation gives CASSPTGGGYVLTF.

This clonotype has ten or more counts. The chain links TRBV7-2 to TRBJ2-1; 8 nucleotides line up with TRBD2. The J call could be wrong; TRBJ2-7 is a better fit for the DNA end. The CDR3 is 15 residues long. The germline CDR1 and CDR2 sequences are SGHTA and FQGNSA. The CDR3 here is CASSLSGSSYNEQYF. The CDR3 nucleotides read TGTGCCAGCAGCCTAAGCGGGAGCTCCTACAATGAGCAGTACTTC.

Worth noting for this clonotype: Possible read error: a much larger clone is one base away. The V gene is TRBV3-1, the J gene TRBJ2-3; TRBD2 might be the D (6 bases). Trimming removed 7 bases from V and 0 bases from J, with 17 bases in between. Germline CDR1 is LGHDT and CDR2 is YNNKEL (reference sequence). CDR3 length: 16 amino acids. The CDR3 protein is CASTGSGSGSTDTQYF. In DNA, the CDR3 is TGTGCCAGCACGGGGTCTGGGAGCGGGAGCACAGATACGCAGTATTTT.

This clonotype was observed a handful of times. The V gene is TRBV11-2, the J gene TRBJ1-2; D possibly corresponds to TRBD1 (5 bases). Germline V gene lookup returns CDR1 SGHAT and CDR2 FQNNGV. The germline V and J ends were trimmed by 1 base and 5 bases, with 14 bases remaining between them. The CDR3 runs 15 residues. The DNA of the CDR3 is TGTGCCAGCAGCTTAGGTTCGGGGCTTGGGTATGGCTACACCTTC. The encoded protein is CASSLGSGLGYGYTF.

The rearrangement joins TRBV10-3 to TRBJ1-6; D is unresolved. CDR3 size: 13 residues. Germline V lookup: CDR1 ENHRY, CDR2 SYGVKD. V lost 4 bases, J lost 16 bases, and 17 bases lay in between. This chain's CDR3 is CAISARPPTGLHF. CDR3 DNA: TGTGCCATCAGTGCGAGACCCCCGACGGGACTCCACTTT.

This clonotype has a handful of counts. This CDR3 is CASSAGPRSQPQHF. The CDR3 region has the DNA TGTGCCAGCAGCGCCGGCCCTAGGTCTCAGCCCCAGCATTTT. The chain carries TRBV11-2 and TRBJ1-5; no clear D. This CDR3 region has 14 residues. CDR1 SGHAT and CDR2 FQNNGV come from the germline V gene. V dropped 5 bases and J dropped 6 bases, with 14 bases sitting between them. Based on the CDR3 plus reference TRBV11-2 and TRBJ1-5, the full variable domain is EAGVAQSPRYKIIEKRQSVAFWCNPISGHATLYWYQQILGQGPKLLIQFQNNGVVDDSQLPKDRFSAERLKGVDSTLKIQPAKLEDSAVYLCASSAGPRSQPQHFGDGTRLSIL.

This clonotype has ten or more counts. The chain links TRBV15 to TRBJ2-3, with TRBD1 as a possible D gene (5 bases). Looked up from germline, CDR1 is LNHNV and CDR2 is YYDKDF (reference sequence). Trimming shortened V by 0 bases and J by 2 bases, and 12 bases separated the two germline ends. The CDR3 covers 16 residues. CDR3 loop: CATSRDKGIYTDTQYF. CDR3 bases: TGTGCCACCAGCAGAGATAAGGGGATATACACAGATACGCAGTATTTT. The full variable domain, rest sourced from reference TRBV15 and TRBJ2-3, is DAMVIQNPRYQVTQFGKPVTLSCSQTLNHNVMYWYQQKSSQAPKLLFHYYDKDFNNEADTPDNFQSRRPNTSFCFLDIRSPGLGDTAMYLCATSRDKGIYTDTQYFGPGTRLTVL.

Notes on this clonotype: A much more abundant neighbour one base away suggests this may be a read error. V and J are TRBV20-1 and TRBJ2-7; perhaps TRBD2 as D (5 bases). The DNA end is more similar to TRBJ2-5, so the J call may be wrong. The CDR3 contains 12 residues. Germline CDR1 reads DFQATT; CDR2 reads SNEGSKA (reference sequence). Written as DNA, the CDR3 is TGCGGGCAGAGGACTCCTCGAGAGACCCAGTACTTC. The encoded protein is CGQRTPRETQYF.

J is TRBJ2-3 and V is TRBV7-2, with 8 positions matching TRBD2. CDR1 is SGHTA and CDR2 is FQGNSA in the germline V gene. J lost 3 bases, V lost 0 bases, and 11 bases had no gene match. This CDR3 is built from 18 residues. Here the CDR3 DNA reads TGTGCCAGCAGCTTAGCGACGGGACTAGGGGGTCGGACAGATACGCAGTATTTT. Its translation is CASSLATGLGGRTDTQYF.

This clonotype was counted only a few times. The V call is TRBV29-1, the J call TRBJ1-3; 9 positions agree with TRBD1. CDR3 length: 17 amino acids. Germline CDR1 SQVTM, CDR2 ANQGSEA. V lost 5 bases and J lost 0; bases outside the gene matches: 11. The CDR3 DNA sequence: TGCAGCGTTAGTCCGGGACAGGGCCTCTACTCTGGAAACACCATATATTTT. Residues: CSVSPGQGLYSGNTIYF.

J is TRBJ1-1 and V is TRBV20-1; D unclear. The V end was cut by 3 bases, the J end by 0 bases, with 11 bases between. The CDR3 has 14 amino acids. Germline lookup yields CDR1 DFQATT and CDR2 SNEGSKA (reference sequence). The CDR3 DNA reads TGCAGTGCTAGGCGGCAGTTCATGAACACTGAAGCTTTCTTT. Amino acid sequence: CSARRQFMNTEAFF.

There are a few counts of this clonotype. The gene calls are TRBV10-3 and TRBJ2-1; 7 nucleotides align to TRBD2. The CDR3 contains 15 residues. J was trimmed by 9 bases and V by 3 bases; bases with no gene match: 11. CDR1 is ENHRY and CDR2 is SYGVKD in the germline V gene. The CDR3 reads CAISEGMGGSAEQFF. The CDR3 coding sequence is TGTGCCATCAGTGAAGGTATGGGAGGGTCGGCTGAGCAGTTCTTC.

The CDR3 DNA reads as TGTGCCAGCAGCCCGCGACTAGCGGGAACTGAATACAATGAGCAGTTCTTC. It is translated as CASSPRLAGTEYNEQFF. The V call is TRBV9, the J call TRBJ2-1; 11 bases are a match to TRBD2. The CDR3 has 17 amino acids. Per the germline V gene, CDR1 is SGDLS and CDR2 is YYNGEE. Trimming at V came to 4 bases and at J to 4 bases, leaving 10 bases not matched to a gene.

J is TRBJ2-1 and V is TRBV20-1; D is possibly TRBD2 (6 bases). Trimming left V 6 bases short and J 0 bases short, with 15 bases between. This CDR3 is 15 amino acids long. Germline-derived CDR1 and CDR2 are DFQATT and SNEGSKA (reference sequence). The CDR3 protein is CSAGTPGDSYNEQFF. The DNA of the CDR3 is TGCAGTGCCGGGACTCCGGGAGACTCCTACAATGAGCAGTTCTTC.